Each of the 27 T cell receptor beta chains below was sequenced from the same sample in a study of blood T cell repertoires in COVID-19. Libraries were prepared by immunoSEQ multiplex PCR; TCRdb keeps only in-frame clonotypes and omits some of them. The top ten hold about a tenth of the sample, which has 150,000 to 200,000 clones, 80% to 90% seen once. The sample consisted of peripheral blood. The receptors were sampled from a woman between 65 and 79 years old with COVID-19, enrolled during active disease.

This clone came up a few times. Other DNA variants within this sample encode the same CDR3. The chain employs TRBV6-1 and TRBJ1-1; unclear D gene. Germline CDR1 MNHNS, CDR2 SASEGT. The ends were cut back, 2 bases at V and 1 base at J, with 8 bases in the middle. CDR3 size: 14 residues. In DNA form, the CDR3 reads TGTGCCAGCAGTGAATCCCCCAGGAACACTGAAGCTTTCTTT. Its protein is CASSESPRNTEAFF.

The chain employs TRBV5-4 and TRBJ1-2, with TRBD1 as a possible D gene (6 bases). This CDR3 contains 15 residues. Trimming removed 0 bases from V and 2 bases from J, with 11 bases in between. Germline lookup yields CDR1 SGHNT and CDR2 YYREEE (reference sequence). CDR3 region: CASSLAWQGNYGYTF. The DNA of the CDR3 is TGTGCCAGCAGCTTGGCATGGCAGGGGAACTATGGCTACACCTTC.

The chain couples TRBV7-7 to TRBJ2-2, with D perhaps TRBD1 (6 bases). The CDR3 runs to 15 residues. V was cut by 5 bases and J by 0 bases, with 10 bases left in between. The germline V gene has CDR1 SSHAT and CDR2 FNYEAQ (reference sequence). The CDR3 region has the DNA TGTGCCAGCAGCGAACGGACAGCGAACACCGGGGAGCTGTTTTTT. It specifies CASSERTANTGELFF.

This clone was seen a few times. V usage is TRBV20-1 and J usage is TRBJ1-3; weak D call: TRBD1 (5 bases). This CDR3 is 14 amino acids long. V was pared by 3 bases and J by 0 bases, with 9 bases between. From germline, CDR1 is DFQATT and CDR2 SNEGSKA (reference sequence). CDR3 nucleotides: TGCAGTGCTAGTACACAGGACTCTGGAAACACCATATATTTT. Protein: CSASTQDSGNTIYF.

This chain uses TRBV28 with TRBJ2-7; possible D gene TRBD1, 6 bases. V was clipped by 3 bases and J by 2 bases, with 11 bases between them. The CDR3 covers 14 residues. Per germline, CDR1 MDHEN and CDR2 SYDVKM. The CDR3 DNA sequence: TGTGCCAGCAGTTTGGACACAGGGACCTACGAGCAGTACTTC. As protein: CASSLDTGTYEQYF.

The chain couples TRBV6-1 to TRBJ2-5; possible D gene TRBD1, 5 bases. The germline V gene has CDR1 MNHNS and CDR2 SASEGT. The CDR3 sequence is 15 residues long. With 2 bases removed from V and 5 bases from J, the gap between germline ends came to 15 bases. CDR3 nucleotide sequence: TGTGCCAGCAGTGAAATGAAGGGGTTGTCGGAGACCCAGTACTTC. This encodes CASSEMKGLSETQYF.

The CDR3 DNA reads as TGTGCCAGCAGGGGAGGGGGTTCACCCCTCCACTTT. Residues: CASRGGGSPLHF. The genes are TRBV27 and TRBJ1-6; TRBD1 might be the D (6 bases). The ends were cut back, 6 bases at V and 9 bases at J, with 9 bases in the middle. The CDR3 spans 12 residues. CDR1 MNHEY and CDR2 SMNVEV come from the germline V gene (reference sequence).

CDR3 sequence (DNA): TGCGCCAGCAGCCAAGATCACCCAGGGTTGCGCTACACCTTC. This gives the protein CASSQDHPGLRYTF. This chain links TRBV4-1 with TRBJ1-2; D perhaps matches TRBD1 (5 bases). V lost 0 bases and J lost 9, with 14 bases in between. CDR3 size: 14 residues. Germline V gene data show CDR1 as MGHRA and CDR2 as YSYEKL.

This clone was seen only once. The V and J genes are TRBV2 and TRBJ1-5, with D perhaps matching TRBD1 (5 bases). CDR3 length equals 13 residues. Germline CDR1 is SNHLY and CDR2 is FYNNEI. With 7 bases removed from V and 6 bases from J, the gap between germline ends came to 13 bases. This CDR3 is CASTRGEPQPQHF. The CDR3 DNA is TGTGCCAGCACCCGGGGGGAGCCTCAGCCCCAGCATTTT.

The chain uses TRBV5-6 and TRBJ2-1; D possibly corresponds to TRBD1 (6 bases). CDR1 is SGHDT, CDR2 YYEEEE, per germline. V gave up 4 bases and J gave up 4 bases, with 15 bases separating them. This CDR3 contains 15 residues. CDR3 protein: CASSRTGHFYNEQFF. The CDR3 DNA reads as TGTGCCAGCAGCCGGACGGGACACTTTTACAATGAGCAGTTCTTC.

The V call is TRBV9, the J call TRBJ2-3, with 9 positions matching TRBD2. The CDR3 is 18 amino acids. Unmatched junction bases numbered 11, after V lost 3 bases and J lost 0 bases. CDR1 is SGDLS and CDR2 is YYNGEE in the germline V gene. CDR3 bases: TGTGCCAGCAGCGCTCCGGGACTAGCCGTATTGAGCACAGATACGCAGTATTTT. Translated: CASSAPGLAVLSTDTQYF.

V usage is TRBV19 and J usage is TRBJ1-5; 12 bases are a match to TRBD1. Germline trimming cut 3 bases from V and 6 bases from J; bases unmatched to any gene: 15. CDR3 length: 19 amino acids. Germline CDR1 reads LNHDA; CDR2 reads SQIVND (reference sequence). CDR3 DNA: TGTGCCAGTAGTATGTCTTGGGGACAGGGGGCAATAAGAGGTCAGCCCCAGCATTTT. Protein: CASSMSWGQGAIRGQPQHF.

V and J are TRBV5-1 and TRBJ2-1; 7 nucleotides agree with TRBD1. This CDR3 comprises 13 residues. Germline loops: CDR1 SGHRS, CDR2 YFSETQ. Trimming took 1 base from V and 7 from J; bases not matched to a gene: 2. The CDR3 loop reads CASSLRRGNEQFF. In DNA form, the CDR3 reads TGCGCCAGCAGCTTGCGCAGGGGGAATGAGCAGTTCTTC.

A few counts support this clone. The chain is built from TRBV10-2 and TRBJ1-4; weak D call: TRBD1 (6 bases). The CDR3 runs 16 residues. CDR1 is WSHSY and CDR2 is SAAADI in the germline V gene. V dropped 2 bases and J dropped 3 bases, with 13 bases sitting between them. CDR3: CASSEAQGNANEKLFF. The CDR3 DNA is TGCGCCAGCAGTGAGGCACAGGGAAATGCTAATGAAAAACTGTTTTTT.

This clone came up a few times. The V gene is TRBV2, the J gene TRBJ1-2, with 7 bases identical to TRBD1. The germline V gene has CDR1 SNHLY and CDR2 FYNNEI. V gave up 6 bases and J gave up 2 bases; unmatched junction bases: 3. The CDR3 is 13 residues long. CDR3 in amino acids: CASRAGQNYGYTF. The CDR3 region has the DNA TGTGCCAGCAGGGCGGGACAGAACTATGGCTACACCTTC.

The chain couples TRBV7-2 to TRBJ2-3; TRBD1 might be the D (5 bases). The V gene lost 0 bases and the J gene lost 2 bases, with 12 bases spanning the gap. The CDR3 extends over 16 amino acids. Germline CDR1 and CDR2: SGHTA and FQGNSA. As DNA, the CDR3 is TGTGCCAGCAGCTTAGCCCCGGACACCTCCACAGATACGCAGTATTTT. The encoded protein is CASSLAPDTSTDTQYF. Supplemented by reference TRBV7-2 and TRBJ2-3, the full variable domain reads GAGVSQSPSNKVTEKGKDVELRCDPISGHTALYWYRQSLGQGLEFLIYFQGNSAPDKSGLPSDRFSAERTGGSVSTLTIQRTQQEDSAVYLCASSLAPDTSTDTQYFGPGTRLTVL.

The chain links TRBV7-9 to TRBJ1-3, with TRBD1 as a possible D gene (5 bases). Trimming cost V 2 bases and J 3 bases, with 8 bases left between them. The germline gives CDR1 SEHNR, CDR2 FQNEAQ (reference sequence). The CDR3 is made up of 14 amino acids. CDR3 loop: CASSLKGLGNTIYF. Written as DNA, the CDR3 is TGTGCCAGCAGCTTAAAGGGGCTTGGAAACACCATATATTTT. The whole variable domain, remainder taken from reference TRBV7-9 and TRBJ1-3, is DTGVSQNPRHKITKRGQNVTFRCDPISEHNRLYWYRQTLGQGPEFLTYFQNEAQLEKSRLLSDRFSAERPKGSFSTLEIQRTEQGDSAMYLCASSLKGLGNTIYFGEGSWLTVV.

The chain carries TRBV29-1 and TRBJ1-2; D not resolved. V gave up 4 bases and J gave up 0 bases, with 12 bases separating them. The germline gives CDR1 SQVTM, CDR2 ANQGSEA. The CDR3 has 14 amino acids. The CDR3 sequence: CSVGLNGANYGYTF. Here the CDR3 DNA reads TGCAGCGTTGGACTGAACGGAGCTAACTATGGCTACACCTTC.

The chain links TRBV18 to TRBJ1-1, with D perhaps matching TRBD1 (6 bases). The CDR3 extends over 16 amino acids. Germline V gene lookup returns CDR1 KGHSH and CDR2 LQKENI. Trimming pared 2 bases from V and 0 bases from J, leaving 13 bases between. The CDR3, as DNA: TGTGCCAGCTCACCAAATGGGGACAAACTGAACACTGAAGCTTTCTTT. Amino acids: CASSPNGDKLNTEAFF.

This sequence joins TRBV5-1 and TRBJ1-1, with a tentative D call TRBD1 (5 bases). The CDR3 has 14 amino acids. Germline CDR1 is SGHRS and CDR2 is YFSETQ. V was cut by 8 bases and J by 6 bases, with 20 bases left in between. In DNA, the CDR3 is TGCGCCAGTTCCTACGGACACCAAACGCCTGAAGCTTTCTTT. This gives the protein CASSYGHQTPEAFF.

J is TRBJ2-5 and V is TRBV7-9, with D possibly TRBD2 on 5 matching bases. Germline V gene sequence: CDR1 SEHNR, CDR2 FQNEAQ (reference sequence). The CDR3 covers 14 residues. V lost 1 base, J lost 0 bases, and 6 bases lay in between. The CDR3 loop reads CASSLGGYQETQYF. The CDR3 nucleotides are TGTGCCAGCAGCTTAGGAGGGTACCAAGAGACCCAGTACTTC.

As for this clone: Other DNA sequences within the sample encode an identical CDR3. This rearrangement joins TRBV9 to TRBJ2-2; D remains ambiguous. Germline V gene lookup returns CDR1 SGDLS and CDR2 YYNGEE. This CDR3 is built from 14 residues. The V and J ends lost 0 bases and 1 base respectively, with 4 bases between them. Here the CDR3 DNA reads TGTGCCAGCAGCGTAGTCAGGAACACCGGGGAGCTGTTTTTT. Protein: CASSVVRNTGELFF.

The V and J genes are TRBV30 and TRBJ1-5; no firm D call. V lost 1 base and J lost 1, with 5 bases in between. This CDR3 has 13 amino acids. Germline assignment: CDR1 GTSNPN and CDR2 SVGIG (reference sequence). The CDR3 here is CAWSEQSNQPQHF. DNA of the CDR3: TGTGCCTGGAGTGAACAGAGCAATCAGCCCCAGCATTTT.

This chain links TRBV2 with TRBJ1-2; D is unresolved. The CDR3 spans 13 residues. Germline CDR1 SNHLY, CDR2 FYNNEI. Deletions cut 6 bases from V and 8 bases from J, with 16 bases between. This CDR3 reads CASSPSGIGGYTF. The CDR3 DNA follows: TGTGCCAGCAGCCCTTCCGGGATCGGAGGCTACACCTTC.

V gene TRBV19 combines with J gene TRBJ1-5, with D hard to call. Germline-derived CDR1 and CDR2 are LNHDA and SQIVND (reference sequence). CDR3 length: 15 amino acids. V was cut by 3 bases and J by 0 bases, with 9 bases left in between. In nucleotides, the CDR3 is TGTGCCAGTAGTATGGGCACAGCTAGCAATCAGCCCCAGCATTTT. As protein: CASSMGTASNQPQHF.

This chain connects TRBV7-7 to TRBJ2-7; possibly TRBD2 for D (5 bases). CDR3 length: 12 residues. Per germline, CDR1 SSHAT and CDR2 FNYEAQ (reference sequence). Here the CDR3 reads CASPGIPYEQYF. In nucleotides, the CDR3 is TGTGCTTCTCCCGGGATACCCTACGAGCAGTACTTC.

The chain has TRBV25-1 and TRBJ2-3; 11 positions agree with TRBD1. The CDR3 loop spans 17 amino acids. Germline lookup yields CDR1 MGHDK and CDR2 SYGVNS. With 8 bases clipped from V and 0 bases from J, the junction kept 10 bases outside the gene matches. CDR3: CASAPGTGGTSTDTQYF. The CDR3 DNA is TGTGCCAGCGCCCCCGGGACAGGGGGGACCAGCACAGATACGCAGTATTTT.